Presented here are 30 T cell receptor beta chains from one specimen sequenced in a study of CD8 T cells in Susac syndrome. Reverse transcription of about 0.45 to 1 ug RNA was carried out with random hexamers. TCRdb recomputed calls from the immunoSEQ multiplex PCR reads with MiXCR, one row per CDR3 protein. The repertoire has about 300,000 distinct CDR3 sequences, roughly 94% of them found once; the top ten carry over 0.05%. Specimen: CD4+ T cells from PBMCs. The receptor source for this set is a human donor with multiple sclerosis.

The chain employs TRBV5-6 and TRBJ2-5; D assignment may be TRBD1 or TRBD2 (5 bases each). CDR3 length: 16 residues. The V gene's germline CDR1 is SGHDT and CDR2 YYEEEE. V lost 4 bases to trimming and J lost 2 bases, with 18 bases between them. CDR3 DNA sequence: TGTGCCAGCAGCGGAGGACAAGGTTTTGGACAAGAGACCCAGTACTTC. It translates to CASSGGQGFGQETQYF.

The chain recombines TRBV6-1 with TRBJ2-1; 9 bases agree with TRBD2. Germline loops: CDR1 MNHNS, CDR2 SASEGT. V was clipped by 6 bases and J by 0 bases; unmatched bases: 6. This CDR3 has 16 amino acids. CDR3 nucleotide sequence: TGTGCCAGCAGCGTCGCGGGAGGGAGCTCCTACAATGAGCAGTTCTTC. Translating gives CASSVAGGSSYNEQFF.

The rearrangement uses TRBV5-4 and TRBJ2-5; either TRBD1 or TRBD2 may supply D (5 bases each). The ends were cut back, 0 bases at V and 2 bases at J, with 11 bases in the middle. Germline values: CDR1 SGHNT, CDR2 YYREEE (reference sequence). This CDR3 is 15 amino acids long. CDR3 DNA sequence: TGTGCCAGCAGCTTGGAGAGGGGTGCGCAAGAGACCCAGTACTTC. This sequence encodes CASSLERGAQETQYF.

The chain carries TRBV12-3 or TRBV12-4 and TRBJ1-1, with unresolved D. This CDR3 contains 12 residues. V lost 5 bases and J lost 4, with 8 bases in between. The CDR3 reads CASSRELTEAFF. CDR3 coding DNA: TGTGCCAGCAGTCGCGAGCTCACTGAAGCTTTCTTT.

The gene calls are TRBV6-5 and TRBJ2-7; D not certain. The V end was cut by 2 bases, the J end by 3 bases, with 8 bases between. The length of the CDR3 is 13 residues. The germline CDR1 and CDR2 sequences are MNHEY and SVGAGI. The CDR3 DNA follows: TGTGCCAGCAGTTACCGTCCCTTCTACGAGCAGTACTTC. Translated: CASSYRPFYEQYF.

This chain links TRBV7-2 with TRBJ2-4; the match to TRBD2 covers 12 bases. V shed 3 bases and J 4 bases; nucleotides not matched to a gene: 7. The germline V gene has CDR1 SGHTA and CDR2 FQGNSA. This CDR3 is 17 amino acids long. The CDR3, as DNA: TGTGCCAGCAGCTTCCGGACTAGCGGGAAAGGGAAAAACATTCAGTACTTC. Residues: CASSFRTSGKGKNIQYF.

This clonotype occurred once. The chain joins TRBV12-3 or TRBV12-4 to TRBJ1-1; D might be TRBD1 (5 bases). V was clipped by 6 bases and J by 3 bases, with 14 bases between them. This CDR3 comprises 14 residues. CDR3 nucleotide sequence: TGTGCCAGCAGCCGGGGCGTTGTGGACACTGAAGCTTTCTTT. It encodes CASSRGVVDTEAFF.

The CDR3: CASFLTGSSGNTIYF. The CDR3 DNA sequence: TGTGCCAGCTTCCTGACGGGTAGCTCTGGAAACACCATATATTTT. The chain uses TRBV7-9 and TRBJ1-3; D remains ambiguous. The CDR3 has 15 residues. Per germline, CDR1 SEHNR and CDR2 FQNEAQ (reference sequence). The V gene lost 8 bases and the J gene lost 0 bases, with 14 bases spanning the gap. Looking up the rest from reference TRBV7-9 and TRBJ1-3 gives the full variable domain: DTGVSQNPRHKITKRGQNVTFRCDPISEHNRLYWYRQTLGQGPEFLTYFQNEAQLEKSRLLSDRFSAERPKGSFSTLEIQRTEQGDSAMYLCASFLTGSSGNTIYFGEGSWLTVV.

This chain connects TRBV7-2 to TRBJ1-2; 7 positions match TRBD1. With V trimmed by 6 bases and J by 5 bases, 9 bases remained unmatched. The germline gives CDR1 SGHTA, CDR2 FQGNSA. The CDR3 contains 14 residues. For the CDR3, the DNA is TGTGCCAGCAGATCAGCGGGCAGGGGGTATGGCTACACCTTC. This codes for CASRSAGRGYGYTF. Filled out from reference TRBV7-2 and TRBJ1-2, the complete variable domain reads GAGVSQSPSNKVTEKGKDVELRCDPISGHTALYWYRQSLGQGLEFLIYFQGNSAPDKSGLPSDRFSAERTGGSVSTLTIQRTQQEDSAVYLCASRSAGRGYGYTFGSGTRLTVV.

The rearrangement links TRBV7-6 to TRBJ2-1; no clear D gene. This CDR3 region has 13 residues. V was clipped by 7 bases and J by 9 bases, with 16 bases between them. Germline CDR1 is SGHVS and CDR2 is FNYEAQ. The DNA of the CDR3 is TGTGCCAGCACCCCCATAGCCCTCGGTGAGCAGTTCTTC. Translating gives CASTPIALGEQFF. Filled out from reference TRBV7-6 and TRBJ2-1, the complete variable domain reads GAGVSQSPRYKVTKRGQDVALRCDPISGHVSLYWYRQALGQGPEFLTYFNYEAQQDKSGLPNDRFSAERPEGSISTLTIQRTEQRDSAMYRCASTPIALGEQFFGPGTRLTVL.

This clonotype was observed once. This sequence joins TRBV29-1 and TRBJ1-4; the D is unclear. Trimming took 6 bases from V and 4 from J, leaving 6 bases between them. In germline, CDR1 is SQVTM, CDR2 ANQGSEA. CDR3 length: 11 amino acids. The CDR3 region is CSVLNNEKLFF. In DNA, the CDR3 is TGCAGCGTCCTGAATAATGAAAAACTGTTTTTT.

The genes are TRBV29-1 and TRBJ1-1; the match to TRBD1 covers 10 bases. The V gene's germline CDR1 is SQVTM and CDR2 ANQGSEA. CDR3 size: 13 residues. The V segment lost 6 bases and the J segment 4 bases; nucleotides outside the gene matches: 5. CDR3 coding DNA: TGCAGCGTACCGGGACAGGGGTTCACTGAAGCTTTCTTT. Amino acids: CSVPGQGFTEAFF. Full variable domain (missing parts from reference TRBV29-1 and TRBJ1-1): SAVISQKPSRDICQRGTSLTIQCQVDSQVTMMFWYRQQPGQSLTLIATANQGSEATYESGFVIDKFPISRPNLTFSTLTVSNMSPEDSSIYLCSVPGQGFTEAFFGQGTRLTVV.

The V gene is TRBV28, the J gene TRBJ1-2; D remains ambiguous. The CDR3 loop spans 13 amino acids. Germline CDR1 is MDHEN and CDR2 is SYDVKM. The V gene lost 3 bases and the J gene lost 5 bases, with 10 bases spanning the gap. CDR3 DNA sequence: TGTGCCAGCAGTTTGTCGGACGGATATGGCTACACCTTC. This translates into CASSLSDGYGYTF.

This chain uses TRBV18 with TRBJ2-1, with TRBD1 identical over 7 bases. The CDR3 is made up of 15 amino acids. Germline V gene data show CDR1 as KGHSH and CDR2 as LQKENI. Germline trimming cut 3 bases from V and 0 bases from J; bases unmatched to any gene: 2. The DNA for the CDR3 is TGTGCCAGCTCACCCGGGACAGACTCCTACAATGAGCAGTTCTTC. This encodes CASSPGTDSYNEQFF. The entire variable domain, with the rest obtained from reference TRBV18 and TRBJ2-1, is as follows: NAGVMQNPRHLVRRRGQEARLRCSPMKGHSHVYWYRQLPEEGLKFMVYLQKENIIDESGMPKERFSAEFPKEGPSILRIQQVVRGDSAAYFCASSPGTDSYNEQFFGPGTRLTVL.

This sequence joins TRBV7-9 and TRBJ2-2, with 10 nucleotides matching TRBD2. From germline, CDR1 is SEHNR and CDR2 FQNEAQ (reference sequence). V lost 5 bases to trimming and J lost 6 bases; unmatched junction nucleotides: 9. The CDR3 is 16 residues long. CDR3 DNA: TGTGCCAGCAGCGAGGCCGGGACTAGCGTGGCCGGGGAGCTGTTTTTT. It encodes CASSEAGTSVAGELFF.

The chain's CDR3 is CASSKLRTLNTEAFF. The CDR3 region has the DNA TGTGCCAGCAGCAAACTGAGGACCTTGAACACTGAAGCTTTCTTT. V and J are TRBV7-8 and TRBJ1-1; no firm D call. The CDR3 spans 15 residues. Germline V lookup: CDR1 SGHVS, CDR2 FQNEAQ. The V end lost 5 bases, the J end lost 0 bases, and 13 bases lay between the germline ends.

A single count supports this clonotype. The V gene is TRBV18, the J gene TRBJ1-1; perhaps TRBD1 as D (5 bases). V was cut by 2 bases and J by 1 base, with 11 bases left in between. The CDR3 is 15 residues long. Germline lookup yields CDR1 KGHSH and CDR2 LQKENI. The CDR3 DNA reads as TGTGCCAGCTCACCAGCGGCTACAGGGAACACTGAAGCTTTCTTT. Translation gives CASSPAATGNTEAFF.

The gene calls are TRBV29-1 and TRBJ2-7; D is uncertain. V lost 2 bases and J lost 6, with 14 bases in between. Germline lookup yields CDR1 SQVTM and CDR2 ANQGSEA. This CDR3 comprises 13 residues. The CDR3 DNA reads TGCAGCGTTGAACGGGCAGGTTCTGGCGAGCAGTACTTC. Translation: CSVERAGSGEQYF.

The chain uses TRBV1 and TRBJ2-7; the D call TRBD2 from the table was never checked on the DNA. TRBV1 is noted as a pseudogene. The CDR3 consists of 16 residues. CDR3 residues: CTSSSPSGGMTYEQYF. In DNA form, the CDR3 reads TGCACCAGCAGCTCTCCCTCTGGCGGGATGACCTACGAGCAGTACTTC.

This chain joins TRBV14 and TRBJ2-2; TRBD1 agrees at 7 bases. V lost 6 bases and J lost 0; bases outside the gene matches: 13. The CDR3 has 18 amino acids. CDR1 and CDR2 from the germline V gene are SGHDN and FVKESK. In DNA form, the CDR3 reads TGTGCCAGCAGTAAACGGGCCCCCGGGACAGCGAACACCGGGGAGCTGTTTTTT. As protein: CASSKRAPGTANTGELFF.

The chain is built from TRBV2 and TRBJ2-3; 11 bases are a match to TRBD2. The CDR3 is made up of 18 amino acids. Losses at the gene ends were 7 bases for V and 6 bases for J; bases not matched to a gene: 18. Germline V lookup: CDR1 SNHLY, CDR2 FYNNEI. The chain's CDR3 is CASTATPGLAALADTQYF. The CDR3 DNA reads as TGTGCCAGCACCGCCACCCCGGGACTAGCGGCCCTGGCGGATACGCAGTATTTT.

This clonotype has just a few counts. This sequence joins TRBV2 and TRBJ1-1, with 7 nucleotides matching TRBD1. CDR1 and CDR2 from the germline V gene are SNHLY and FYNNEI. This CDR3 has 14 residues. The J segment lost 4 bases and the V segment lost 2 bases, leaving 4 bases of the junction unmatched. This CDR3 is CASSETGEVTEAFF. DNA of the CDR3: TGTGCCAGCAGTGAAACAGGGGAGGTCACTGAAGCTTTCTTT.

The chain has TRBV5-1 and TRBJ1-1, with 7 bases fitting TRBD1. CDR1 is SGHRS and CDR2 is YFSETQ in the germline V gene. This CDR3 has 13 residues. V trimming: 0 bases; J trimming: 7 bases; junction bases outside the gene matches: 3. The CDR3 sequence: CASSLETGVEAFF. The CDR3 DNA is TGCGCCAGCAGCTTGGAAACAGGGGTTGAAGCTTTCTTT.

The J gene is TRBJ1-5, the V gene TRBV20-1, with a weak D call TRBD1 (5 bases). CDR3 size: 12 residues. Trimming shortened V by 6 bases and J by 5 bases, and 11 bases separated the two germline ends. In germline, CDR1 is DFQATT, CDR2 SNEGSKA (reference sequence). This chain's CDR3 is CSAARGDQPQHF. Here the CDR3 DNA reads TGCAGTGCCGCGAGGGGAGATCAGCCCCAGCATTTT.

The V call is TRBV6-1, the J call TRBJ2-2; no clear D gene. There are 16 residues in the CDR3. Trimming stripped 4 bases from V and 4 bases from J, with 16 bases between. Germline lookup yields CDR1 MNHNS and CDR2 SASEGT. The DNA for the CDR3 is TGTGCCAGCAGTGCCTTCGGGCCCCTGAGCACCGGGGAGCTGTTTTTT. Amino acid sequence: CASSAFGPLSTGELFF.

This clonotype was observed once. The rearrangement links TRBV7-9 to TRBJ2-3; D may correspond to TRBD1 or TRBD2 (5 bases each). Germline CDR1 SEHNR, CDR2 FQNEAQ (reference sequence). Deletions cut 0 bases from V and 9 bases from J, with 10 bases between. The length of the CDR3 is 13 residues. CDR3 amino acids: CASSLAEGRTQYF. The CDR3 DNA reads TGTGCCAGCAGCTTAGCAGAGGGACGCACGCAGTATTTT.

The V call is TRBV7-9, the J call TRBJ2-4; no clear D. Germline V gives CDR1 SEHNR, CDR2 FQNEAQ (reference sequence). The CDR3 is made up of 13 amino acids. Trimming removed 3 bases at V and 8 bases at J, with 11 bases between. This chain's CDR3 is CASSLGIPDIQYF. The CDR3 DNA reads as TGTGCCAGCAGCTTGGGTATCCCTGACATTCAGTACTTC.

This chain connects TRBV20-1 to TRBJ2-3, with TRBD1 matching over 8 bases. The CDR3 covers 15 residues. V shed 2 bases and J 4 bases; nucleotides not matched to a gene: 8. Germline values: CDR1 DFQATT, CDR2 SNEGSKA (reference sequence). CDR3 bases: TGCAGTGCTAGAATCGTCAGGGGGCGCGCAGATACGCAGTATTTT. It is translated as CSARIVRGRADTQYF.

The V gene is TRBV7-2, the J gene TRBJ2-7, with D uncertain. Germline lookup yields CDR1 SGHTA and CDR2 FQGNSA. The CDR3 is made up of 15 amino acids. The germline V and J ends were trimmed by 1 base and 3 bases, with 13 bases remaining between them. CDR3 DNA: TGTGCCAGCAGCTTAGGAGATGTGGGGATCTACGAGCAGTACTTC. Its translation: CASSLGDVGIYEQYF.

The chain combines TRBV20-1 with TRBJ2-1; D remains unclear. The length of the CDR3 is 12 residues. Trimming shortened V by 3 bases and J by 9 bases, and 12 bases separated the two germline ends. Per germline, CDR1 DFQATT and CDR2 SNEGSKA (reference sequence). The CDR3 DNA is TGCAGTGCTAGTCGCTTTTATGGTGAGCAGTTCTTC. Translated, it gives CSASRFYGEQFF.